This TCR beta chain was recovered during a study of blood T cell repertoires in COVID-19. V was clipped by 3 bases and J by 4 bases, with 12 bases between them. Germline V gene sequence: CDR1 SGHAT, CDR2 FQNNGV. The length of the CDR3 is 14 residues. The protocol was immunoSEQ multiplex PCR, while the TCRdb copy is restricted to in-frame clones and leaves out a portion. The sample includes roughly 250,000 clones, approximately 86% of them seen just once. The chain joins TRBV11-2 to TRBJ1-1; the D gene is possibly TRBD1 (6 bases). The sequenced sample consisted of peripheral blood. This TCR derives from a man aged 35-49 years who had recovered from COVID-19. The CDR3 is CASSLWGQTTEAFF. The CDR3 DNA reads TGTGCCAGCAGCTTGTGGGGACAAACCACTGAAGCTTTCTTT. Full variable domain (missing parts from reference TRBV11-2 and TRBJ1-1): EAGVAQSPRYKIIEKRQSVAFWCNPISGHATLYWYQQILGQGPKLLIQFQNNGVVDDSQLPKDRFSAERLKGVDSTLKIQPAKLEDSAVYLCASSLWGQTTEAFFGQGTRLTVV.